These T cell receptor beta chains were read from a single sample in a study of blood T cells in healthy people across ages. TCRdb called the 5' RACE reads again in MiXCR, with one record for every CDR3 protein. The table has about 1.6 million distinct CDR3 sequences, about 31% seen once. What was sequenced was blood. Source of these receptors: a woman aged 25-40 years in good health. Both conserved end residues are part of each CDR3. Fields, in order: J gene, clone size, V gene, D gene, CDR3 protein, CDR3 DNA. A D gene is named only where the DNA matches it firmly. The size field is filled for only some rows; it gives once, few, many or a size class.

j_gene: TRBJ1-4
abundance: many
v_gene: TRBV5-1
d_gene: -
CDR3aa: CASSRWADRATNEKLFF
CDR3nt: TGCGCCAGCAGCCGGTGGGCTGACAGAGCAACTAATGAAAAACTGTTTTTT

j_gene: TRBJ1-5
abundance: few
v_gene: TRBV6-2/TRBV6-3
d_gene: -
CDR3aa: CASRPRVREQPQHF
CDR3nt: TGTGCCAGCAGGCCCCGGGTGAGGGAGCAGCCCCAGCATTTT

j_gene: TRBJ2-7
abundance: few
v_gene: TRBV20-1
d_gene: TRBD1
CDR3aa: CSARDRVSAEQYF
CDR3nt: TGCAGTGCTCGGGACAGGGTGTCGGCCGAGCAGTACTTC

j_gene: TRBJ2-7
abundance: -
v_gene: TRBV20-1
d_gene: TRBD2
CDR3aa: CSARSASGSFHEQYF
CDR3nt: TGCAGTGCTAGATCTGCTAGCGGGAGTTTCCACGAGCAGTACTTC

j_gene: TRBJ2-1
abundance: -
v_gene: TRBV2
d_gene: -
CDR3aa: CASTLISRNEQFF
CDR3nt: TGTGCCAGCACCCTAATTAGCCGGAATGAGCAGTTCTTC

j_gene: TRBJ2-5
abundance: many
v_gene: TRBV29-1
d_gene: -
CDR3aa: CSASAGAGLETQYF
CDR3nt: TGCAGCGCCTCTGCGGGGGCCGGTTTGGAGACCCAGTACTTC

j_gene: TRBJ1-5
abundance: -
v_gene: TRBV4-1
d_gene: TRBD1
CDR3aa: CASSQEPGGLSSPQHF
CDR3nt: TGCGCCAGCAGCCAAGAGCCAGGGGGGCTTTCATCGCCCCAGCATTTT

j_gene: TRBJ2-3
abundance: -
v_gene: TRBV28
d_gene: -
CDR3aa: CASSLAGGPYTQYF
CDR3nt: TGTGCCAGCAGTTTAGCCGGAGGGCCATATACGCAGTATTTT

j_gene: TRBJ2-5
abundance: few
v_gene: TRBV12-3/TRBV12-4
d_gene: -
CDR3aa: CASSLGSLIVRGETQYF
CDR3nt: TGTGCCAGCAGTTTAGGTTCATTAATCGTCCGGGGCGAGACCCAGTACTTC

j_gene: TRBJ2-5
abundance: -
v_gene: TRBV7-9
d_gene: TRBD2
CDR3aa: CASSRSGGSSQETQYF
CDR3nt: TGTGCCAGCAGCCGGTCGGGGGGATCATCCCAAGAGACCCAGTACTTC

j_gene: TRBJ1-1
abundance: few
v_gene: TRBV9
d_gene: -
CDR3aa: CASSRGSQTEAFF
CDR3nt: TGTGCCAGCAGCCGGGGGTCGCAAACTGAAGCTTTCTTT

j_gene: TRBJ2-1
abundance: few
v_gene: TRBV7-9
d_gene: -
CDR3aa: CAQQTGMGEQFF
CDR3nt: TGTGCGCAGCAGACCGGGATGGGGGAGCAGTTCTTC

j_gene: TRBJ1-2
abundance: -
v_gene: TRBV10-3
d_gene: -
CDR3aa: CVMTDGNYGYTF
CDR3nt: TGTGTCATGACTGACGGCAACTATGGCTACACCTTC

j_gene: TRBJ2-5
abundance: -
v_gene: TRBV10-1
d_gene: -
CDR3aa: CASSEFDSPRSGQYF
CDR3nt: TGCGCCAGCAGTGAGTTTGACAGTCCTCGGAGCGGCCAGTACTTC

j_gene: TRBJ2-7
abundance: -
v_gene: TRBV27
d_gene: -
CDR3aa: CASSFAKNYEQYF
CDR3nt: TGTGCCAGCAGTTTCGCAAAAAACTACGAGCAGTACTTC

j_gene: TRBJ2-7
abundance: few
v_gene: TRBV4-1
d_gene: -
CDR3aa: CASSQDGVGSSYEQYF
CDR3nt: TGCGCCAGCAGCCAGGATGGAGTCGGGAGCTCCTACGAGCAGTACTTC

j_gene: TRBJ1-1
abundance: -
v_gene: TRBV21-1
d_gene: -
CDR3aa: CATLVLNTEAFF
CDR3nt: TGTGCCACCTTAGTTCTGAACACTGAAGCTTTCTTT

j_gene: TRBJ2-7
abundance: -
v_gene: TRBV20-1
d_gene: TRBD1
CDR3aa: CSVPKTGEYEQYF
CDR3nt: TGCAGTGTTCCAAAGACAGGGGAATACGAGCAGTACTTC

j_gene: TRBJ2-7
abundance: -
v_gene: TRBV7-9
d_gene: TRBD1
CDR3aa: CASSSDRVDPYEQYF
CDR3nt: TGTGCCAGCAGCTCCGACAGGGTGGATCCCTACGAGCAGTACTTC

j_gene: TRBJ2-1
abundance: -
v_gene: TRBV10-3
d_gene: -
CDR3aa: CAIRGDFDNEQFF
CDR3nt: TGTGCCATCAGGGGGGACTTCGACAATGAGCAGTTCTTC

j_gene: TRBJ2-7
abundance: -
v_gene: TRBV6-1
d_gene: -
CDR3aa: CASSDWDGVSYEQYF
CDR3nt: TGTGCCAGCAGTGACTGGGACGGAGTGTCCTACGAGCAGTACTTT

j_gene: TRBJ2-1
abundance: many
v_gene: TRBV5-1
d_gene: -
CDR3aa: CASSADPYNEQFF
CDR3nt: TGCGCCAGCAGCGCTGACCCCTACAATGAGCAGTTCTTC

j_gene: TRBJ1-2
abundance: many
v_gene: TRBV10-3
d_gene: -
CDR3aa: CAIGPGLYGYTF
CDR3nt: TGTGCCATCGGGCCGGGGCTCTATGGCTACACCTTC

j_gene: TRBJ2-1
abundance: -
v_gene: TRBV24-1
d_gene: -
CDR3aa: CVTSGMRSNEQFF
CDR3nt: TGTGTCACCAGTGGAATGAGAAGCAATGAGCAGTTCTTC

j_gene: TRBJ2-7
abundance: -
v_gene: TRBV27
d_gene: TRBD2
CDR3aa: CASSFSSGAYSYEQYF
CDR3nt: TGTGCCAGCAGTTTCTCTAGCGGGGCCTACTCCTACGAGCAGTACTTC

j_gene: TRBJ2-1
abundance: -
v_gene: TRBV6-1
d_gene: TRBD2
CDR3aa: CASSEQGLAGINEQFF
CDR3nt: TGTGCCAGCAGTGAACAGGGACTAGCGGGTATCAATGAGCAGTTCTTC

j_gene: TRBJ2-7
abundance: few
v_gene: TRBV6-1
d_gene: -
CDR3aa: CASSEAAKGATYEQYF
CDR3nt: TGTGCCAGCAGTGAAGCGGCAAAGGGAGCTACCTACGAGCAGTACTTC

j_gene: TRBJ1-2
abundance: -
v_gene: TRBV3-1
d_gene: -
CDR3aa: CASSQELTGYTF
CDR3nt: TGTGCCAGCAGCCAAGAATTAACTGGCTACACCTTC

j_gene: TRBJ2-1
abundance: many
v_gene: TRBV4-1
d_gene: TRBD2
CDR3aa: CASSQGRGGDNEQFF
CDR3nt: TGCGCCAGCAGCCAAGGTCGGGGGGGGGACAATGAGCAGTTCTTC

j_gene: TRBJ2-5
abundance: once
v_gene: TRBV20-1
d_gene: TRBD2
CDR3aa: CSARDLAGVKTQYF
CDR3nt: TGCAGTGCTAGAGATCTGGCGGGAGTAAAGACCCAGTACTTC

j_gene: TRBJ1-2
abundance: once
v_gene: TRBV10-3
d_gene: TRBD1
CDR3aa: CAISEVDREASHGYTF
CDR3nt: TGTGCCATCAGTGAGGTTGACAGGGAGGCTAGCCATGGCTACACCTTC

j_gene: TRBJ2-1
abundance: few
v_gene: TRBV4-1
d_gene: TRBD1
CDR3aa: CASSQVPTGGSYNEQFF
CDR3nt: TGCGCCAGCAGCCAAGTCCCGACAGGGGGCTCCTACAATGAGCAGTTCTTC

j_gene: TRBJ2-5
abundance: few
v_gene: TRBV6-5
d_gene: TRBD1
CDR3aa: CASSNGASGTGIGEQETQYF
CDR3nt: TGTGCCAGCAGTAACGGGGCCTCCGGGACAGGGATTGGAGAACAAGAGACCCAGTACTTC

j_gene: TRBJ1-2
abundance: many
v_gene: TRBV20-1
d_gene: TRBD1
CDR3aa: CSARREGAFRDGYTF
CDR3nt: TGCAGTGCTAGGAGGGAGGGGGCATTTAGGGATGGCTACACCTTC

j_gene: TRBJ2-4
abundance: -
v_gene: TRBV3-1
d_gene: -
CDR3aa: CASSRTGTNIQYF
CDR3nt: TGTGCCAGCAGTCGGACCGGGACAAACATTCAGTACTTC

j_gene: TRBJ2-4
abundance: -
v_gene: TRBV21-1
d_gene: -
CDR3aa: CASSKESGGYRKNIQYF
CDR3nt: TGTGCCAGCAGCAAAGAGTCGGGGGGATATCGCAAAAACATTCAGTACTTC

j_gene: TRBJ2-7
abundance: -
v_gene: TRBV6-1
d_gene: TRBD1
CDR3aa: CASSAVTGVEQYF
CDR3nt: TGTGCCAGCAGTGCAGTTACAGGGGTTGAGCAGTACTTC

j_gene: TRBJ2-7
abundance: -
v_gene: TRBV3-1
d_gene: -
CDR3aa: CASSLQGKPYEQYF
CDR3nt: TGTGCCAGCAGCCTACAGGGAAAACCCTACGAGCAGTACTTC

j_gene: TRBJ2-7
abundance: few
v_gene: TRBV5-1
d_gene: TRBD2
CDR3aa: CASSVSIGGAYYEQYF
CDR3nt: TGCGCCAGCAGCGTATCGATCGGGGGGGCCTACTACGAGCAGTACTTC

j_gene: TRBJ2-4
abundance: -
v_gene: TRBV27
d_gene: TRBD2
CDR3aa: CASRKGSGREVAKNIQYF
CDR3nt: TGTGCCAGTAGGAAGGGTAGCGGGAGAGAGGTGGCCAAAAACATTCAGTACTTC

j_gene: TRBJ2-1
abundance: many
v_gene: TRBV5-1
d_gene: -
CDR3aa: CASSLRQGNYNEQFF
CDR3nt: TGCGCCAGCAGCTTACGGCAGGGGAACTACAATGAGCAGTTCTTC